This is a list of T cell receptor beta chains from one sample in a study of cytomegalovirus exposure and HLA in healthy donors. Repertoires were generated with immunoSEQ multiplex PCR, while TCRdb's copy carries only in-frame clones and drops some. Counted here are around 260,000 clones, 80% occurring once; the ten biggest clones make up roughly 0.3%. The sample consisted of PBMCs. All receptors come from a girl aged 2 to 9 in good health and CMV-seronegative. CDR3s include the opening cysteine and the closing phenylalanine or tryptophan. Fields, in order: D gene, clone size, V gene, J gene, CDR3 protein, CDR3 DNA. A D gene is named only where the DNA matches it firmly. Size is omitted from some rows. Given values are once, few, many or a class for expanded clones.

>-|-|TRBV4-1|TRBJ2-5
CASSQAIEREETQYF
TGCGCCAGCAGCCAAGCTATTGAGCGGGAAGAGACCCAGTACTTC
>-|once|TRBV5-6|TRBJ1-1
CASSFALWNTEAFF
TGTGCCAGCAGCTTTGCGCTCTGGAACACTGAAGCTTTCTTT
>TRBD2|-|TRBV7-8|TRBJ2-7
CASSFPAGSGRRRYEQYF
TGTGCCAGCAGCTTTCCCGCGGGTAGCGGGAGACGGCGCTACGAGCAGTACTTC
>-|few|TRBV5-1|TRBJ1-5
CASSLGPGSNQPQHF
TGCGCCAGCAGCTTGGGTCCGGGGAGCAATCAGCCCCAGCATTTT
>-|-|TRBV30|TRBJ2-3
CAWSVLGDTQYF
TGTGCCTGGAGTGTACTTGGAGATACGCAGTATTTT
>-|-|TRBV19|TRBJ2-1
CASSINRNEQFF
TGTGCCAGTAGTATAAACAGGAATGAGCAGTTCTTC
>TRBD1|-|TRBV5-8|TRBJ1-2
CASSFVTGYGYTF
TGTGCCAGCAGCTTCGTGACAGGGTATGGCTACACCTTC
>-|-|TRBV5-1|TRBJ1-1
CASSLSEGWGEAFF
TGCGCCAGCAGCTTGTCAGAGGGTTGGGGTGAAGCTTTCTTT
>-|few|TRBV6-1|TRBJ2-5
CASSEQTGLGEQYF
TGTGCCAGCAGTGAACAAACAGGGTTGGGGGAGCAGTACTTC
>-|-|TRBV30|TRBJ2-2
CAWSPGRDSRFRELFF
TGTGCCTGGAGCCCAGGGCGGGATTCCCGGTTTAGGGAGCTGTTTTTT
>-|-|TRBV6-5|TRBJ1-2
CASSTPARGNGYTF
TGTGCCAGCAGTACGCCCGCCCGGGGGAATGGCTACACCTTC
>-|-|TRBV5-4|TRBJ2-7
CASSLGDSVYEQYF
TGTGCCAGCAGCCTGGGGGACTCCGTGTACGAGCAGTACTTC
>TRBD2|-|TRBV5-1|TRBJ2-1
CASSPASGYYNEQFF
TGCGCCAGCAGCCCAGCTAGCGGTTACTACAATGAGCAGTTCTTC
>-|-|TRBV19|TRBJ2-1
CASSIEVLVGYNEQFF
TGTGCCAGTAGTATAGAGGTACTGGTTGGTTACAATGAGCAGTTCTTC
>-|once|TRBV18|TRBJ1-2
CASSPRGTYLLGYTF
TGTGCCAGCTCCCCACGTGGTACCTATCTATTGGGCTACACCTTC
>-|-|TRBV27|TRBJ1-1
CASSEVWNTEAFF
TGTGCCAGCAGCGAGGTGTGGAACACTGAAGCTTTCTTT
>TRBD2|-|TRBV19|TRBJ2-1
CASIGIAGELGSEQFF
TGTGCCAGTATAGGAATAGCGGGAGAATTAGGTAGTGAGCAGTTCTTC
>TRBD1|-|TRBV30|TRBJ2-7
CAWESHRGYEQYF
TGTGCCTGGGAAAGCCACAGGGGTTACGAGCAGTACTTC